A single sample is the source of the 15 T cell receptor beta chains below, sequenced in a study of cytomegalovirus exposure and HLA in healthy donors. 13 Jbeta primers and 60 Vbeta primers were used for the PCR. Generated by immunoSEQ multiplex PCR, the TCRdb table keeps only in-frame clones and is missing some. Of around 190,000 clones listed, 70% to 80% are singletons. The sample taken for sequencing was PBMCs. These receptors came from a woman aged 30 to 39 in good health and CMV-seropositive.

V and J are TRBV7-3 and TRBJ2-3, with D perhaps matching TRBD2 (5 bases). The V end lost 3 bases, the J end lost 0 bases, and 10 bases lay between the germline ends. The V gene's germline CDR1 is SGHTA and CDR2 FQGTGA. The CDR3 length is 15 residues. CDR3: CASSFSGLSTDTQYF. CDR3 in DNA: TGTGCCAGCAGCTTCTCCGGACTCAGCACAGATACGCAGTATTTT.

The chain recombines TRBV7-8 with TRBJ2-3; perhaps TRBD1 as D (5 bases). The CDR3 sequence is 14 residues long. Deletions cut 1 base from V and 3 bases from J, with 8 bases between. From germline, CDR1 is SGHVS and CDR2 FQNEAQ. The CDR3 nucleotides read TGTGCCAGCAGCTTAGTGGGGCCTACAGATACGCAGTATTTT. This translates into CASSLVGPTDTQYF. Combining the CDR3 with reference TRBV7-8 and TRBJ2-3 gives the whole variable domain GAGVSQSPRYKVAKRGQDVALRCDPISGHVSLFWYQQALGQGPEFLTYFQNEAQLDKSGLPSDRFFAERPEGSVSTLKIQRTQQEDSAVYLCASSLVGPTDTQYFGPGTRLTVL.

CDR3 amino acids: CAIRGADTGELFF. The DNA for the CDR3 is TGTGCCATCAGGGGGGCAGACACCGGGGAGCTGTTTTTT. The chain employs TRBV10-3 and TRBJ2-2; the D gene is possibly TRBD1 (6 bases). The V end was cut by 6 bases, the J end by 3 bases, with 8 bases between. The CDR3 extends over 13 amino acids. The V gene's germline CDR1 is ENHRY and CDR2 SYGVKD.

The chain recombines TRBV5-1 with TRBJ2-5; 9 bases fit TRBD1. Looked up from germline, CDR1 is SGHRS and CDR2 is YFSETQ. The trim removed 2 bases at V and 2 bases at J, leaving 4 bases unmatched. The CDR3 covers 15 residues. The CDR3 nucleotides read TGCGCCAGCAGCTTAACCGGGACAGGGCAAGAGACCCAGTACTTC. It translates to CASSLTGTGQETQYF.

The chain combines TRBV9 with TRBJ1-3; D call uncertain. Germline CDR1 and CDR2: SGDLS and YYNGEE. This CDR3 has 19 amino acids. Trimming took 1 base from V and 0 from J, leaving 20 bases between them. The CDR3 loop is CASSVQSVGSLHSGNTIYF. Here the CDR3 DNA reads TGTGCCAGCAGCGTACAATCAGTGGGGAGTCTGCACTCTGGAAACACCATATATTTT. The full variable domain, in which reference TRBV9 and TRBJ1-3 provide the parts outside the CDR3, is DSGVTQTPKHLITATGQRVTLRCSPRSGDLSVYWYQQSLDQGLQFLIQYYNGEERAKGNILERFSAQQFPDLHSELNLSSLELGDSALYFCASSVQSVGSLHSGNTIYFGEGSWLTVV.

The V call is TRBV29-1, the J call TRBJ2-3; TRBD2 might be the D (5 bases). The CDR3 covers 14 residues. The germline V and J ends were trimmed by 3 bases and 2 bases, with 12 bases remaining between them. The germline gives CDR1 SQVTM, CDR2 ANQGSEA. Here the CDR3 DNA reads TGCAGCGTTGATAAGCGGACCTACACAGATACGCAGTATTTT. Translation gives CSVDKRTYTDTQYF.

The chain couples TRBV30 to TRBJ2-7; TRBD2 matches at 12 bases. There are 16 residues in the CDR3. The germline CDR1 and CDR2 sequences are GTSNPN and SVGIG (reference sequence). J lost 5 bases, V lost 5 bases, and 13 bases had no gene match. The CDR3 reads CAWGRATSGGLDEQYF. The CDR3 DNA is TGTGCCTGGGGTCGCGCGACTAGCGGGGGCCTAGACGAGCAGTACTTC.

This chain connects TRBV15 to TRBJ2-3; no reliable D call. V lost 1 base and J lost 2, with 7 bases in between. Germline CDR1 is LNHNV and CDR2 is YYDKDF (reference sequence). CDR3 length: 14 amino acids. CDR3 protein: CATSRGANTDTQYF. CDR3 DNA: TGTGCCACCAGCAGAGGAGCGAACACAGATACGCAGTATTTT.

This chain connects TRBV28 to TRBJ2-3, with 10 bases that match TRBD2. Trimming cost V 8 bases and J 4 bases; bases outside gene matches: 9. The germline gives CDR1 MDHEN, CDR2 SYDVKM. The CDR3 is 15 residues long. CDR3 protein: CASWEVAGGPDTQYF. DNA for the CDR3: TGTGCCAGCTGGGAGGTAGCGGGGGGACCAGATACGCAGTATTTT.

The chain is built from TRBV7-2 and TRBJ2-3; D gene unclear. Trimming pared 5 bases from V and 10 bases from J, leaving 13 bases between. The CDR3 extends over 12 amino acids. Per germline, CDR1 SGHTA and CDR2 FQGNSA. The DNA for the CDR3 is TGTGCCAGCAGCCTCCTTCCCCCCTCGCAGTATTTT. Its protein is CASSLLPPSQYF.

The gene calls are TRBV2 and TRBJ1-1; 10 bases map to TRBD1. V was clipped by 2 bases and J by 5 bases; unmatched bases: 8. The germline gives CDR1 SNHLY, CDR2 FYNNEI. The CDR3 runs to 16 residues. The CDR3: CASSEPLGQGNTEAFF. CDR3 bases: TGTGCCAGCAGTGAACCGCTGGGACAGGGGAATACTGAAGCTTTCTTT.

This clone showed up just once. V usage is TRBV5-8 and J usage is TRBJ2-5, with TRBD1 matching over 10 bases. Trimming cost V 0 bases and J 3 bases; bases outside gene matches: 2. CDR1 is SGHTS, CDR2 YDEGEE, per germline. CDR3 length: 15 residues. CDR3 protein: CASSLAGTGEETQYF. The CDR3 DNA is TGTGCCAGCAGCTTGGCAGGGACAGGGGAAGAGACCCAGTACTTC.

The CDR3, as DNA: TGTGCCACCAGCAGGGCTCCGACAGGGGCGAATTCACCCCTCCACTTT. This gives the protein CATSRAPTGANSPLHF. The V gene is TRBV15, the J gene TRBJ1-6; 8 positions match TRBD1. Looked up from germline, CDR1 is LNHNV and CDR2 is YYDKDF (reference sequence). V gave up 3 bases and J gave up 7 bases; unmatched junction bases: 8. This CDR3 spans 16 amino acids.

The genes are TRBV9 and TRBJ2-1; 7 nucleotides agree with TRBD1. This CDR3 is built from 15 residues. Germline V lookup: CDR1 SGDLS, CDR2 YYNGEE. J was trimmed by 4 bases and V by 2 bases; bases with no gene match: 6. Written as DNA, the CDR3 is TGTGCCAGCAGCGTGTCCGGGACAGATTACAATGAGCAGTTCTTC. Translated, it gives CASSVSGTDYNEQFF. The full variable domain, rest sourced from reference TRBV9 and TRBJ2-1, is DSGVTQTPKHLITATGQRVTLRCSPRSGDLSVYWYQQSLDQGLQFLIQYYNGEERAKGNILERFSAQQFPDLHSELNLSSLELGDSALYFCASSVSGTDYNEQFFGPGTRLTVL.

The genes are TRBV7-2 and TRBJ1-2; 7 nucleotides align to TRBD1. The CDR3 extends over 12 amino acids. Germline trimming cut 5 bases from V and 8 bases from J; bases unmatched to any gene: 5. Germline assignment: CDR1 SGHTA and CDR2 FQGNSA. The CDR3 region has the DNA TGTGCCAGCAGCCCGACAGGGAGCGGCTACACCTTC. Its translation: CASSPTGSGYTF.